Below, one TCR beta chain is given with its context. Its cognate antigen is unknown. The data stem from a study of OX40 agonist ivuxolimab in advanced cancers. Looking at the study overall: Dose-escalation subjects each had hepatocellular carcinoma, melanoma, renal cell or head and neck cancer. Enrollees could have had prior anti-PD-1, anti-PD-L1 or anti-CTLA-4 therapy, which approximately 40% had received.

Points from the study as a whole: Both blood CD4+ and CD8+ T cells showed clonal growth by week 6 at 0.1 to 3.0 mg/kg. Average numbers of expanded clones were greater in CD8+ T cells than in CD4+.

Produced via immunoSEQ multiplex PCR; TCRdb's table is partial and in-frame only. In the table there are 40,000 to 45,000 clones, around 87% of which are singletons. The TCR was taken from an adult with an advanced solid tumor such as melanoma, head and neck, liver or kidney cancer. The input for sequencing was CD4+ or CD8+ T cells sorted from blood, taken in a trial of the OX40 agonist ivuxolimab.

CDR3: CASSQGRVNTQYF. Written as DNA, the CDR3 is TGCGCCAGCAGCCAAGGAAGGGTCAATACGCAGTATTTT. The chain combines TRBV4-3 with TRBJ2-3; no clear D. The CDR3 runs to 13 residues. Germline CDR1 reads LGHNA; CDR2 reads YSLEER. V was trimmed by 1 base and J by 7 bases, leaving 9 bases between them.